Listed here are 24 T cell receptor beta chains from one sample, sequenced in a study of cytomegalovirus exposure and HLA in healthy donors. Generated by immunoSEQ multiplex PCR, the TCRdb table keeps only in-frame clones and is missing some. The sample has some 140,000 clones, roughly nine tenths seen once. Material: PBMCs. Receptor source: a man aged 18-30 years in good health and CMV-seronegative.

V and J are TRBV6-5 and TRBJ2-3; D is unresolved. CDR3 length: 14 amino acids. Germline CDR1 MNHEY, CDR2 SVGAGI. With 0 bases removed from V and 0 bases from J, the gap between germline ends came to 4 bases. The CDR3, as DNA: TGTGCCAGCAGTTACTCGAGAAGCACAGATACGCAGTATTTT. Its protein is CASSYSRSTDTQYF.

The chain couples TRBV19 to TRBJ2-7, with a tentative D call TRBD2 (6 bases). Trimming took off 3 bases at V and 0 bases at J, with 21 bases between the two ends. CDR1 and CDR2 from the germline V gene are LNHDA and SQIVND (reference sequence). CDR3 length: 18 amino acids. CDR3 sequence reads: CASSIEREVAPTSYEQYF. The CDR3 DNA sequence: TGTGCCAGTAGTATTGAGAGGGAGGTAGCCCCGACCTCCTACGAGCAGTACTTC.

This chain joins TRBV6-6 and TRBJ2-1; 16 positions match TRBD2. Germline V CDR1 and CDR2: MNHNY, SVGAGI (reference sequence). CDR3 length: 15 amino acids. J lost 7 bases, V lost 5 bases, and 2 bases had no gene match. The CDR3 region is CASSEGLAGGNEQFF. As DNA, the CDR3 is TGTGCCAGCAGTGAGGGACTAGCGGGAGGGAATGAGCAGTTCTTC.

This chain connects TRBV5-4 to TRBJ1-2, with a weak D call TRBD1 (5 bases). The CDR3 spans 14 residues. Germline-derived CDR1 and CDR2 are SGHNT and YYREEE (reference sequence). V was shortened by 6 bases and J by 4 bases, with 16 bases between the two germline ends. CDR3: CASIPDRGSYGYTF. The CDR3 DNA is TGTGCCAGCATCCCTGATAGGGGATCCTATGGCTACACCTTC. Full variable domain (outside the CDR3, taken from reference TRBV5-4 and TRBJ1-2): ETGVTQSPTHLIKTRGQQVTLRCSSQSGHNTVSWYQQALGQGPQFIFQYYREEENGRGNFPPRFSGLQFPNYSSELNVNALELDDSALYLCASIPDRGSYGYTFGSGTRLTVV.

The rearrangement links TRBV19 to TRBJ2-3; a possible D gene is TRBD2 (6 bases). Per the germline V gene, CDR1 is LNHDA and CDR2 is SQIVND (reference sequence). Trimming shortened V by 7 bases and J by 4 bases, and 15 bases separated the two germline ends. The CDR3 covers 14 residues. The CDR3 region is CASKPHGSSDTQYF. Here the CDR3 DNA reads TGTGCCAGTAAACCTCACGGGAGTTCAGATACGCAGTATTTT.

This clone was seen a few times. This chain links TRBV27 with TRBJ1-5; D is unresolved. Trimming cost V 4 bases and J 7 bases, with 11 bases left between them. CDR1 and CDR2 (germline): MNHEY, SMNVEV (reference sequence). CDR3 size: 13 residues. In DNA, the CDR3 is TGTGCCAGCAGTTACGGGATTAGGCAGCCCCAGCATTTT. It yields the protein CASSYGIRQPQHF.

The V call is TRBV5-1, the J call TRBJ2-7, with D possibly matching TRBD2 (6 bases). V was clipped by 4 bases and J by 3 bases, with 11 bases between them. The CDR3 covers 13 residues. Germline assignment: CDR1 SGHRS and CDR2 YFSETQ. In nucleotides, the CDR3 is TGCGCCAGCAGCCCTAGGACTAACTACGAGCAGTACTTC. The encoded protein is CASSPRTNYEQYF.

The chain joins TRBV10-1 to TRBJ2-3; 9 nucleotides align to TRBD2. V was pared by 6 bases and J by 2 bases, with 3 bases of the junction left unmatched. Germline CDR1 and CDR2: WNHNN and SYGVQD (reference sequence). This CDR3 region has 14 residues. The CDR3 reads CASSVAGVTDTQYF. Here the CDR3 DNA reads TGCGCCAGCAGCGTAGCGGGGGTCACAGATACGCAGTATTTT.

The chain is built from TRBV7-2 and TRBJ1-2; 10 bases line up with TRBD1. V shed 5 bases, J shed 8 bases, and the junction held 8 bases outside the gene matches. CDR3 length equals 14 residues. The germline V gene encodes CDR1 SGHTA and CDR2 FQGNSA. The DNA for the CDR3 is TGTGCCAGCAGCGCCGGACAGGGGGAAGGGGGCTACACCTTC. It encodes CASSAGQGEGGYTF.

The table lists this clone with a few counts. The chain links TRBV5-1 to TRBJ2-7; no clear D gene. Germline assignment: CDR1 SGHRS and CDR2 YFSETQ. Trimming removed 0 bases at V and 5 bases at J, with 3 bases between. The CDR3 sequence is 11 residues long. The CDR3 bases are TGCGCCAGCAGCTTGGGCGACGAGCAGTACTTC. Translating it yields CASSLGDEQYF.

This chain links TRBV5-6 with TRBJ2-7, with 9 bases that match TRBD2. CDR1 SGHDT and CDR2 YYEEEE come from the germline V gene. There are 14 residues in the CDR3. The ends lost 4 bases at V and 3 bases at J; junction bases unmatched: 5. The DNA of the CDR3 is TGTGCCAGCAGCCTGGGACTAGCACACTACGAGCAGTACTTC. Its translation is CASSLGLAHYEQYF.

This clone was seen only once. V and J are TRBV7-2 and TRBJ1-2, with D possibly TRBD1 on 5 matching bases. This CDR3 has 16 amino acids. The germline V and J ends were trimmed by 1 base and 0 bases, with 12 bases remaining between them. Germline CDR1 and CDR2: SGHTA and FQGNSA. CDR3 loop: CASSLGPARANYGYTF. The CDR3, as DNA: TGTGCCAGCAGCTTAGGCCCAGCCAGGGCTAACTATGGCTACACCTTC.

The chain uses TRBV7-8 and TRBJ1-2, with 9 nucleotides matching TRBD1. V lost 1 base and J lost 5; bases outside the gene matches: 5. The germline CDR1 and CDR2 sequences are SGHVS and FQNEAQ. This CDR3 is 15 amino acids long. CDR3 protein: CASSLEPDRGYGYTF. Written as DNA, the CDR3 is TGTGCCAGCAGCTTAGAACCCGACAGGGGGTATGGCTACACCTTC.

The chain employs TRBV2 and TRBJ1-4; TRBD1 agrees at 9 bases. Per germline, CDR1 SNHLY and CDR2 FYNNEI. V dropped 6 bases and J dropped 0; count of bases not matched to a gene: 8. The CDR3 extends over 17 amino acids. CDR3 protein: CASRDRGGLATNEKLFF. The CDR3 nucleotides read TGTGCCAGCAGGGACAGGGGTGGGCTTGCAACTAATGAAAAACTGTTTTTT.

The genes are TRBV18 and TRBJ2-1; perhaps TRBD2 as D (5 bases). The length of the CDR3 is 16 residues. CDR1 is KGHSH, CDR2 LQKENI, per germline. The V end lost 3 bases, the J end lost 4 bases, and 16 bases lay between the germline ends. The CDR3 sequence is CASSPAVSGGYNEQFF. The DNA of the CDR3 is TGTGCCAGCTCACCGGCGGTGTCCGGAGGTTACAATGAGCAGTTCTTC. The entire variable domain, with the rest obtained from reference TRBV18 and TRBJ2-1, is as follows: NAGVMQNPRHLVRRRGQEARLRCSPMKGHSHVYWYRQLPEEGLKFMVYLQKENIIDESGMPKERFSAEFPKEGPSILRIQQVVRGDSAAYFCASSPAVSGGYNEQFFGPGTRLTVL.

This clone was detected once. This chain connects TRBV12-5 to TRBJ2-3; tentatively, D is TRBD1 (6 bases). This CDR3 region has 14 residues. In germline, CDR1 is LGHNT, CDR2 FRNRAP. V lost 2 bases and J lost 2, with 8 bases in between. CDR3 residues: CASGLSGVTDTQYF. The CDR3 DNA reads as TGTGCTAGTGGTTTGTCAGGGGTCACAGATACGCAGTATTTT.

The V call is TRBV7-2, the J call TRBJ2-1, with 8 bases lining up with TRBD1. Trimming at V came to 5 bases and at J to 6 bases, leaving 9 bases not matched to a gene. Germline V lookup: CDR1 SGHTA, CDR2 FQGNSA. This CDR3 is 15 amino acids long. This CDR3 is CASSIGTGGGNEQFF. CDR3 in DNA: TGTGCCAGCAGCATCGGGACAGGCGGAGGCAATGAGCAGTTCTTC.

The V gene is TRBV18, the J gene TRBJ1-2; 8 bases match TRBD1. There are 17 residues in the CDR3. Trimming removed 7 bases from V and 3 bases from J; junction bases left unmatched: 16. Germline lookup yields CDR1 KGHSH and CDR2 LQKENI. The CDR3 DNA follows: TGTGCCAGCTTTCCGGGAACTGAATTGGGACAGGACTATGGCTACACCTTC. This gives the protein CASFPGTELGQDYGYTF.

The chain joins TRBV30 to TRBJ2-7; TRBD1 agrees at 7 bases. CDR1 is GTSNPN and CDR2 is SVGIG in the germline V gene (reference sequence). The V gene end was trimmed by 4 bases and the J gene end by 2 bases; junction bases not matched to a gene: 8. CDR3 length equals 14 residues. The CDR3 spells CAWNFGTVTYEQYF. Here the CDR3 DNA reads TGTGCCTGGAATTTTGGGACAGTTACCTACGAGCAGTACTTC. Full variable domain (rest looked up from reference TRBV30 and TRBJ2-7): SQTIHQWPATLVQPVGSPLSLECTVEGTSNPNLYWYRQAAGRGLQLLFYSVGIGQISSEVPQNLSASRPQDRQFILSSKKLLLSDSGFYLCAWNFGTVTYEQYFGPGTRLTVT.

This clone appeared a single time. The gene calls are TRBV19 and TRBJ1-5; tentative D call: TRBD1 (5 bases). Germline values: CDR1 LNHDA, CDR2 SQIVND (reference sequence). V was trimmed by 11 bases and J by 3 bases, leaving 11 bases between them. The CDR3 length is 12 residues. CDR3 coding DNA: TGTGCCGGGGGGTGGCACAATCAGCCCCAGCATTTT. Translation gives CAGGWHNQPQHF.

This chain uses TRBV6-6 with TRBJ1-2; no definite D call. The germline V gene has CDR1 MNHNY and CDR2 SVGAGI (reference sequence). The CDR3 has 14 amino acids. Trimming left V 5 bases short and J 2 bases short, with 12 bases between. The CDR3 reads CASSPLLQNYGYTF. In DNA form, the CDR3 reads TGTGCCAGCAGTCCCCTGTTACAAAACTATGGCTACACCTTC.

The chain uses TRBV5-5 and TRBJ2-7, with 7 bases identical to TRBD2. The V and J ends lost 4 bases and 3 bases, in that order; junction bases with no gene match: 13. CDR1 is SGHKS and CDR2 is YYEKEE in the germline V gene (reference sequence). This CDR3 has 16 residues. The CDR3 DNA reads as TGTGCCAGCAGCCCCGGGGGAGGGAGGTCGCGCTACGAGCAGTACTTC. Translating it yields CASSPGGGRSRYEQYF. The entire variable domain, with the rest obtained from reference TRBV5-5 and TRBJ2-7, is as follows: DAGVTQSPTHLIKTRGQQVTLRCSPISGHKSVSWYQQVLGQGPQFIFQYYEKEERGRGNFPDRFSARQFPNYSSELNVNALLLGDSALYLCASSPGGGRSRYEQYFGPGTRLTVT.

The genes are TRBV18 and TRBJ2-1, with D maybe TRBD1 (6 bases). V lost 3 bases and J 13 bases, leaving 19 bases between the germline ends. Germline CDR1 and CDR2: KGHSH and LQKENI. The CDR3 covers 14 residues. The CDR3 coding sequence is TGTGCCAGCTCACCTTTGCCTTCGGGACAACATCAGTTCTTC. Translation: CASSPLPSGQHQFF.

This rearrangement joins TRBV29-1 to TRBJ1-1; D unresolved. The CDR3 consists of 14 residues. Germline CDR1 is SQVTM and CDR2 is ANQGSEA. Trimming shortened V by 1 base and J by 1 base, and 10 bases separated the two germline ends. The CDR3 reads CSVEVARENTEAFF. CDR3 in DNA: TGCAGCGTTGAAGTGGCACGGGAGAACACTGAAGCTTTCTTT.